This TCR beta chain was sequenced during a study of Graves' ophthalmopathy and Graves' hyperthyroidism. Whole-study results and caveats: Thyroid clonotypes that were expanded above 0.001 frequency mostly also appeared in blood.

RNA transcripts served as template for amplifying TCR beta CDR3 sequences. Second-round multiplex PCR followed a first-round RT-PCR using HTBI primers. TCRdb reanalysed the multiplex PCR reads using MiXCR and keeps one entry per CDR3 protein. The table lists 350,000 to 400,000 distinct CDR3 sequences, about 17% of them singletons, with approximately 1.4% in the top ten. This clonotype was counted ten times or more. Its antigen is currently unknown. The CDR3 sequence is 16 residues long. Germline V gene lookup returns CDR1 SQVTM and CDR2 ANQGSEA. V was pared by 1 base and J by 2 bases, with 9 bases of the junction left unmatched.

The TCR was taken from a woman younger than 35 with Graves' ophthalmopathy. V gene TRBV29-1 combines with J gene TRBJ1-1; 8 bases match TRBD1. Input material: peripheral blood. In DNA form, the CDR3 reads TGCAGCGTTGAAGGAGGGACAGGTGGGGGAAACACTGAAGCTTTCTTT. This translates into CSVEGGTGGGNTEAFF.